The 17 T cell receptor beta chains reported below all come from one sample, sequenced in a study of blood T cells in healthy people across ages. A second PCR, run for roughly 7 to 12 cycles, used a sample-barcoded 5' primer plus a J-beta primer mix. TCRdb re-analysed the 5' RACE reads in MiXCR, keeping a single row per CDR3 protein. Of roughly 560,000 distinct CDR3 sequences in the sample, around 24% were seen once. This same sample was also part of a study on T cells of mothers and their children.

The material sequenced was blood. These receptors were obtained from a boy aged 10-17 years in good health.

The chain uses TRBV29-1 and TRBJ1-2; no firm D call. Deletions cut 5 bases from V and 8 bases from J, with 9 bases between. This CDR3 comprises 10 residues. The germline V gene encodes CDR1 SQVTM and CDR2 ANQGSEA. In DNA form, the CDR3 reads TGCAGCGTTTTCTCTAAAGGCTACACCTTC. This encodes CSVFSKGYTF.

The rearrangement links TRBV7-2 to TRBJ2-7, with 10 bases fitting TRBD2. Losses at the gene ends were 1 base for V and 3 bases for J; bases not matched to a gene: 3. The CDR3 runs 15 residues. Germline assignment: CDR1 SGHTA and CDR2 FQGNSA. CDR3 region: CASSLDPSGSYEQYF. CDR3 in DNA: TGTGCCAGCAGCTTAGATCCTAGCGGGAGCTACGAGCAGTACTTC.

The rearrangement links TRBV6-2 or TRBV6-3 to TRBJ2-5; 8 nucleotides agree with TRBD2. The J segment lost 6 bases and the V segment lost 2 bases, leaving 8 bases of the junction unmatched. The CDR3 has 15 amino acids. Germline V gene lookup returns CDR1 MNHEY and CDR2 SVGEGT. DNA of the CDR3: TGTGCCAGCAGTTACGAAGCGGGGGCTCGAAAGACCCAGTACTTC. Its protein is CASSYEAGARKTQYF.

The CDR3 here is CAQGTNTEAFF. The CDR3 nucleotides read TGCGCACAGGGGACGAACACTGAAGCTTTCTTT. V is TRBV29-1 and J is TRBJ1-1; 7 bases are shared with TRBD1. Per germline, CDR1 SQVTM and CDR2 ANQGSEA. The CDR3 is 11 amino acids.

This clonotype has a handful of counts. An end of the junction does not agree with germline; a read error may underlie this. The chain uses TRBV6-4 and TRBJ2-7; D might be TRBD1 (6 bases). This CDR3 has 13 residues. The germline V gene has CDR1 MRHNA and CDR2 SNTAGT. The DNA of the CDR3 is TGTGCCAGCAGATCTACAGGGTCCTCCGAGCAGTACTTC. This encodes CASRSTGSSEQYF.

A single count supports this clonotype. The chain combines TRBV7-8 with TRBJ2-7, with 8 bases aligning to TRBD2. After removal of 0 bases from V and 5 bases from J, the junction contained 6 bases not matched to a gene. This CDR3 contains 15 residues. The germline V gene has CDR1 SGHVS and CDR2 FQNEAQ. The CDR3 DNA sequence: TGTGCCAGCAGCTTAGCCGGGACTAGTAATCACGAGCAGTACTTC. Translating it yields CASSLAGTSNHEQYF.

The rearrangement joins TRBV2 to TRBJ2-1; D is perhaps TRBD1 (7 bases). Germline values: CDR1 SNHLY, CDR2 FYNNEI. The CDR3 is 15 amino acids. Between the trimmed V and J ends, which lost 3 bases and 3 bases, there was a span of 12 bases. CDR3 sequence reads: CASSENRGLYNEQFF. The CDR3 DNA follows: TGTGCCAGCAGTGAGAACAGGGGACTCTACAATGAGCAGTTCTTC.

This clonotype was seen a handful of times. This chain connects TRBV6-5 to TRBJ1-2; D is ambiguous. V was cut by 0 bases and J by 0 bases, with 8 bases left in between. Germline CDR1 is MNHEY and CDR2 is SVGAGI. This CDR3 is 15 amino acids long. The CDR3 bases are TGTGCCAGCAGTTACTCGGCAGGCTCTAACTATGGCTACACCTTC. It translates to CASSYSAGSNYGYTF.

This clonotype was seen a handful of times. The gene calls are TRBV29-1 and TRBJ2-3; 9 positions agree with TRBD1. Germline values: CDR1 SQVTM, CDR2 ANQGSEA. This CDR3 has 14 residues. With 6 bases clipped from V and 4 bases from J, the junction kept 8 bases outside the gene matches. The CDR3 DNA reads TGCAGCGTAGCCTGGGACAGGGTCTCAGATACGCAGTATTTT. Its translation: CSVAWDRVSDTQYF.

A few counts support this clonotype. This sequence joins TRBV29-1 and TRBJ2-5; D possibly corresponds to TRBD1 (5 bases). The CDR3 consists of 12 residues. V gave up 3 bases and J gave up 0 bases, with 5 bases separating them. CDR1 and CDR2 from the germline V gene are SQVTM and ANQGSEA. Here the CDR3 DNA reads TGCAGCGTTGACAGGGACCAAGAGACCCAGTACTTC. As protein: CSVDRDQETQYF.

This rearrangement joins TRBV13 to TRBJ2-3; 7 bases agree with TRBD1. Trimming at V came to 0 bases and at J to 0 bases, leaving 3 bases not matched to a gene. This CDR3 has 16 residues. Germline lookup yields CDR1 PRHDT and CDR2 FYEKMQ (reference sequence). In DNA form, the CDR3 reads TGTGCCAGCAGCTTAGGACAGGGGACGAGCACAGATACGCAGTATTTT. Its translation: CASSLGQGTSTDTQYF.

This clonotype was counted a single time. The rearrangement links TRBV28 to TRBJ2-5; 8 nucleotides match TRBD2. This CDR3 has 14 residues. CDR1 and CDR2 from the germline V gene are MDHEN and SYDVKM. After removal of 8 bases from V and 7 bases from J, the junction contained 12 bases not matched to a gene. CDR3 in DNA: TGTGCCAGCCAACGGGGCCAAAGCGGGGGGACCCAGTACTTC. Protein product: CASQRGQSGGTQYF.

This clonotype has more than one count but fewer than ten. The chain has TRBV6-2 or TRBV6-3 and TRBJ2-1; TRBD2 matches at 10 bases. Trimming at V came to 6 bases and at J to 6 bases, leaving 8 bases not matched to a gene. Per germline, CDR1 MNHEY and CDR2 SVGEGT. CDR3 length equals 15 residues. The CDR3 loop reads CASRTHSGRINEQFF. CDR3 nucleotide sequence: TGTGCCAGCAGAACCCATAGCGGGAGGATCAATGAGCAGTTCTTC.

This clonotype appeared a few times. The CDR3 spells CASSLARWGGPQETQYF. In DNA, the CDR3 is TGTGCCAGCAGCTTAGCCCGTTGGGGGGGTCCTCAAGAGACCCAGTACTTC. V and J are TRBV11-1 and TRBJ2-5; 7 bases agree with TRBD2. Trimming took 0 bases from V and 2 from J; bases not matched to a gene: 9. Germline CDR1 SGHAT, CDR2 FQDESV (reference sequence). The CDR3 consists of 17 residues.

The rearrangement links TRBV7-9 to TRBJ2-7; TRBD1 matches at 10 bases. The V segment lost 2 bases and the J segment 3 bases; nucleotides outside the gene matches: 4. From germline, CDR1 is SEHNR and CDR2 FQNEAQ (reference sequence). The CDR3 extends over 15 amino acids. As DNA, the CDR3 is TGTGCCAGCAGCTTACCTCGGACAGGGGGCTACGAGCAGTACTTC. It encodes CASSLPRTGGYEQYF.

This clonotype was seen more than once but under ten times. This sequence joins TRBV6-1 and TRBJ1-6; 8 bases fit TRBD1. This CDR3 has 16 amino acids. V dropped 2 bases and J dropped 13; count of bases not matched to a gene: 13. Germline CDR1 and CDR2: MNHNS and SASEGT. CDR3: CASSERWTGSVLPLHF. The CDR3 DNA follows: TGTGCCAGCAGTGAAAGGTGGACAGGGAGTGTTCTGCCCCTCCACTTT.

The chain joins TRBV20-1 to TRBJ2-1; D uncertain. With 3 bases removed from V and 10 bases from J, the gap between germline ends came to 28 bases. Germline assignment: CDR1 DFQATT and CDR2 SNEGSKA (reference sequence). The CDR3 spans 17 residues. The CDR3 loop is CSASQKEERHVVNEQFF. CDR3 DNA: TGCAGTGCTAGCCAGAAAGAAGAACGGCATGTCGTCAACGAGCAGTTCTTC.